This entry features one T cell receptor beta chain sequence. Its antigen remains unidentified. Germline V gives CDR1 MNHEY, CDR2 SMNVEV (reference sequence). V lost 6 bases to trimming and J lost 0 bases, with 11 bases between them. This CDR3 has 15 amino acids. The sample is drawn from a study of T cells in Graves' hyperthyroidism and ophthalmopathy. Study-wide context: Pretreatment peripheral blood was obtained at initial diagnosis. General study results and limits: In blood, most of the thyroid clonotypes expanded above 0.001 were also present. Patients with ophthalmopathy were separated from those with stable hyperthyroidism by a 13 V-J model.

Recently diagnosed hyperthyroidism of less than 2 months' duration affected patients aged 18 to 65. TCR beta CDR3 regions were amplified from RNA transcripts. HTBI primers were used for first-round RT-PCR of the TCR CDR3. Using its own MiXCR run on the multiplex PCR reads, TCRdb lists one record per CDR3 protein. Among about 360,000 distinct CDR3 sequences, approximately 13% were seen once, and the ten largest hold less than 10%. Sample: blood. V and J are TRBV27 and TRBJ1-4; D is ambiguous. The receptor's source is a woman aged 18-29 years with Graves' hyperthyroidism. The CDR3 coding sequence is TGTGCCAGCAGGTTAGGGTTGGCAACTAATGAAAAACTGTTTTTT. Translated, it gives CASRLGLATNEKLFF.